The 20 T cell receptor beta chains in this list originate from one sample, sequenced in a study of technical replicates of blood from several donors. TCRdb keeps only in-frame clones here, not all; method: immunoSEQ multiplex PCR. The sample contains approximately 15,000 clones, 83% of which appear only once. Specimen: PBMCs. Every receptor here comes from a human donor in good health.

This chain links TRBV5-1 with TRBJ2-1, with 12 bases identical to TRBD2. The CDR3 sequence is 16 residues long. With 3 bases clipped from V and 4 bases from J, the junction kept 5 bases outside the gene matches. Per germline, CDR1 SGHRS and CDR2 YFSETQ. CDR3 sequence: CASSSDTSGRYNEQFF. CDR3 DNA sequence: TGCGCCAGCAGCTCGGATACTAGCGGGAGGTACAATGAGCAGTTCTTC.

The rearrangement links TRBV6-5 to TRBJ2-7; D might be TRBD1 (5 bases). CDR1 and CDR2 from the germline V gene are MNHEY and SVGAGI. The CDR3 contains 15 residues. Trimming removed 6 bases from V and 3 bases from J, with 18 bases in between. Here the CDR3 reads CASSVTGLPFYEQYF. The CDR3 nucleotides are TGTGCCAGCAGCGTAACAGGCCTTCCCTTCTACGAGCAGTACTTC.

This clone was seen only once. The chain joins TRBV5-1 to TRBJ2-3; 7 bases fit TRBD2. Germline V lookup: CDR1 SGHRS, CDR2 YFSETQ. The CDR3 has 16 residues. Trimming cost V 0 bases and J 0 bases; bases outside gene matches: 4. The CDR3 protein is CASSLVAGVSTDTQYF. Written as DNA, the CDR3 is TGCGCCAGCAGCTTGGTCGCGGGAGTTAGCACAGATACGCAGTATTTT. Combining the CDR3 with reference TRBV5-1 and TRBJ2-3 gives the whole variable domain KAGVTQTPRYLIKTRGQQVTLSCSPISGHRSVSWYQQTPGQGLQFLFEYFSETQRNKGNFPGRFSGRQFSNSRSEMNVSTLELGDSALYLCASSLVAGVSTDTQYFGPGTRLTVL.

V and J are TRBV7-8 and TRBJ1-1; D is ambiguous. V was clipped by 1 base and J by 1 base, with 4 bases between them. This CDR3 contains 13 residues. Germline V gene data show CDR1 as SGHVS and CDR2 as FQNEAQ. CDR3 coding DNA: TGTGCCAGCAGCTTAGGACAGAACACTGAAGCTTTCTTT. It encodes CASSLGQNTEAFF.

This sequence joins TRBV5-1 and TRBJ2-1, with D perhaps TRBD2 (6 bases). Germline loops: CDR1 SGHRS, CDR2 YFSETQ. The CDR3 has 17 amino acids. Trimming took off 5 bases at V and 2 bases at J, with 20 bases between the two ends. CDR3 protein: CASRASSGGSAYNEQFF. The CDR3 DNA reads as TGCGCCAGCAGGGCTAGTAGCGGTGGGTCAGCCTACAATGAGCAGTTCTTC. Full variable domain (outside the CDR3, taken from reference TRBV5-1 and TRBJ2-1): KAGVTQTPRYLIKTRGQQVTLSCSPISGHRSVSWYQQTPGQGLQFLFEYFSETQRNKGNFPGRFSGRQFSNSRSEMNVSTLELGDSALYLCASRASSGGSAYNEQFFGPGTRLTVL.

In the case of this clone: Without the conserved terminal phenylalanine or tryptophan, this CDR3 likely stems from a read error. The CDR3 region is CASSEQGAEYGYTL. The CDR3 region has the DNA TGTGCCAGCAGTGAACAGGGGGCTGAGTATGGCTACACCCTC. The gene calls are TRBV2 and TRBJ1-2, with 8 bases matching TRBD1. Germline values: CDR1 SNHLY, CDR2 FYNNEI. The CDR3 runs to 14 residues. The V and J ends lost 2 bases and 5 bases, in that order; junction bases with no gene match: 4.

The rearrangement joins TRBV5-1 to TRBJ1-2; 7 bases are shared with TRBD1. Trimming cost V 0 bases and J 4 bases; bases outside gene matches: 9. The CDR3 spans 16 residues. CDR1 is SGHRS and CDR2 is YFSETQ in the germline V gene. The CDR3 loop is CASSLAFQGGGYGYTF. The CDR3, as DNA: TGCGCCAGCAGCTTGGCCTTCCAGGGGGGCGGCTATGGCTACACCTTC.

The rearrangement links TRBV5-1 to TRBJ2-3; 9 bases align to TRBD1. The J segment lost 3 bases and the V segment lost 4 bases, leaving 15 bases of the junction unmatched. The CDR3 is 18 amino acids. CDR1 is SGHRS, CDR2 YFSETQ, per germline. CDR3 loop: CASSPPMRTGDVTDTQYF. The CDR3 nucleotides are TGCGCCAGCAGCCCTCCAATGAGGACAGGGGACGTGACAGATACGCAGTATTTT.

V is TRBV19 and J is TRBJ2-7; TRBD1 matches at 8 bases. CDR1 and CDR2 (germline): LNHDA, SQIVND (reference sequence). J gave up 6 bases and V 1 base, and 8 bases lay outside the gene matches. CDR3 length: 15 amino acids. CDR3 sequence reads: CASSIVTGGSGEQYF. The CDR3 DNA sequence: TGTGCCAGTAGTATAGTCACAGGGGGATCGGGCGAGCAGTACTTC.

This clone was detected a few times. V and J are TRBV6-1 and TRBJ2-1, with D possibly TRBD2 on 6 matching bases. The germline V gene has CDR1 MNHNS and CDR2 SASEGT. Between the trimmed V and J ends, which lost 2 bases and 0 bases, there was a span of 8 bases. CDR3 length: 15 residues. Written as DNA, the CDR3 is TGTGCCAGCAGTGAATACGGGGGCTCCTACAATGAGCAGTTCTTC. Translated, it gives CASSEYGGSYNEQFF.

The chain's CDR3 is CASSYGDRTGETQYF. CDR3 coding DNA: TGTGCCAGCAGCTATGGGGACAGGACGGGAGAGACCCAGTACTTC. The chain links TRBV7-9 to TRBJ2-5; 8 nucleotides align to TRBD1. V gave up 4 bases and J gave up 4 bases; unmatched junction bases: 8. CDR1 SEHNR and CDR2 FQNEAQ come from the germline V gene (reference sequence). The CDR3 extends over 15 amino acids.

The chain has TRBV7-2 and TRBJ2-5; possibly TRBD1 for D (6 bases). This CDR3 comprises 13 residues. Looked up from germline, CDR1 is SGHTA and CDR2 is FQGNSA. V was trimmed by 1 base and J by 5 bases, leaving 8 bases between them. CDR3 DNA sequence: TGTGCCAGCAGCTTAGGGGGGCCCGAGACCCAGTACTTC. Translation: CASSLGGPETQYF.

The CDR3 bases are TGTGCCAGCAGCCCGACAGGGATTAATGAAAAACTGTTTTTT. This translates into CASSPTGINEKLFF. The chain joins TRBV7-9 to TRBJ1-4; TRBD1 matches 7 bases. Germline V gene data show CDR1 as SEHNR and CDR2 as FQNEAQ (reference sequence). The ends lost 5 bases at V and 4 bases at J; junction bases unmatched: 4. The CDR3 has 14 residues.

The sample holds a few counts of this clone. The chain combines TRBV5-4 with TRBJ2-2, with 15 bases fitting TRBD2. The CDR3 covers 17 residues. Trimming cost V 5 bases and J 1 base; bases outside gene matches: 3. Germline V gene sequence: CDR1 SGHNT, CDR2 YYREEE (reference sequence). DNA of the CDR3: TGTGCCAGCAGACAGGGACTAGCGGGAGGGAACACCGGGGAGCTGTTTTTT. This gives the protein CASRQGLAGGNTGELFF. Drawing the rest from reference TRBV5-4 and TRBJ2-2, the complete variable domain is ETGVTQSPTHLIKTRGQQVTLRCSSQSGHNTVSWYQQALGQGPQFIFQYYREEENGRGNFPPRFSGLQFPNYSSELNVNALELDDSALYLCASRQGLAGGNTGELFFGEGSRLTVL.

V gene TRBV19 combines with J gene TRBJ1-2; the match to TRBD1 covers 9 bases. J gave up 2 bases and V 8 bases, and 6 bases lay outside the gene matches. The length of the CDR3 is 14 residues. From germline, CDR1 is LNHDA and CDR2 SQIVND (reference sequence). The CDR3 loop reads CASHFGQGNYGYTF. The CDR3 DNA reads TGTGCCAGTCACTTCGGACAGGGGAACTATGGCTACACCTTC.

The count of this clone is one. The rearrangement links TRBV29-1 to TRBJ1-1, with 10 bases lining up with TRBD1. This CDR3 is 14 amino acids long. Germline-derived CDR1 and CDR2 are SQVTM and ANQGSEA. V was clipped by 7 bases and J by 3 bases; unmatched bases: 8. For the CDR3, the DNA is TGCAGCGCGCGACAGGGGGCTAGGGACACTGAAGCTTTCTTT. Its protein is CSARQGARDTEAFF.

The chain recombines TRBV25-1 with TRBJ2-3; TRBD2 matches at 7 bases. V trimming: 3 bases; J trimming: 0 bases; junction bases outside the gene matches: 6. Per germline, CDR1 MGHDK and CDR2 SYGVNS. This CDR3 region has 16 residues. The DNA of the CDR3 is TGTGCCAGCAGTGAGGGAGCTAGCGGAAGCACAGATACGCAGTATTTT. Its translation is CASSEGASGSTDTQYF.

The chain joins TRBV5-1 to TRBJ2-3; 11 nucleotides agree with TRBD2. CDR3 length: 19 amino acids. The V gene end was trimmed by 0 bases and the J gene end by 6 bases; junction bases not matched to a gene: 15. Germline-derived CDR1 and CDR2 are SGHRS and YFSETQ. The CDR3, as DNA: TGCGCCAGCAGCTTGGGTCTAGCGGGAGGTAATGGCCTTATGGATACGCAGTATTTT. Amino acids: CASSLGLAGGNGLMDTQYF.

J is TRBJ2-3 and V is TRBV27; 8 bases align to TRBD1. Germline V gene data show CDR1 as MNHEY and CDR2 as SMNVEV (reference sequence). The junction had 3 bases not matched to a gene; V was cut back by 3 bases and J by 4 bases. This CDR3 comprises 14 residues. Here the CDR3 reads CASSFQGAADTQYF. The DNA of the CDR3 is TGTGCCAGCAGTTTTCAGGGGGCGGCAGATACGCAGTATTTT.

In this sample, this clone turned up once. The V call is TRBV19, the J call TRBJ2-7, with TRBD2 as a possible D gene (6 bases). Looked up from germline, CDR1 is LNHDA and CDR2 is SQIVND (reference sequence). The ends were cut back, 1 base at V and 3 bases at J, with 13 bases in the middle. The CDR3 contains 15 residues. CDR3 coding DNA: TGTGCCAGTAGTATAGGGTTAGCGGAACACTACGAGCAGTACTTC. As protein: CASSIGLAEHYEQYF.